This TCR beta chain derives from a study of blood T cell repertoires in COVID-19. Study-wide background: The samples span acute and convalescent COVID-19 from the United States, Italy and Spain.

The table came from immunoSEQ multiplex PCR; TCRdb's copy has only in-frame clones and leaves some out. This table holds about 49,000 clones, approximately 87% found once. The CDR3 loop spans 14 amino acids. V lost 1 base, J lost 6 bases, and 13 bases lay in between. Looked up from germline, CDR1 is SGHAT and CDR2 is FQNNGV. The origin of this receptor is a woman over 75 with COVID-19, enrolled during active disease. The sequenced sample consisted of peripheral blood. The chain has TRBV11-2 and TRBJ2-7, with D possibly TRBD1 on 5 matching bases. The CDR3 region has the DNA TGTGCCAGCAGCTTAGTCCCCCAGGGTTCCGAGCAGTACTTC. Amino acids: CASSLVPQGSEQYF.